Presented here are 16 T cell receptor beta chains from one specimen sequenced in a study of shared clonotypes between healthy human individuals (dated by TCRdb to about 2020). The library was produced with the immunoSEQ multiplex PCR assay. The immuneACCESS repertoire file appears here via TCRdb, limited to in-frame rearrangements. These files lack a portion of the clones; in checked studies, under half of the deficit traces to unresolved V genes, and the cause of the others is not known. Within this sample are millions of clones, with more than 80% of them counted one time only. The leading ten clones occupy over 0.12% of the sample. Sequenced material: naive CD4+ T cells sorted from blood. Per the publication, the cell subset or site label means: CD45RA+ positively selected. Receptors were obtained from a man aged 18 to 35 in good health.

About this clone: Other DNA sequences from this sample encode an identical CDR3 as well. The chain uses TRBV5-1 and TRBJ2-5, with TRBD1 identical over 11 bases. The CDR3 loop spans 15 amino acids. CDR1 is SGHRS, CDR2 YFSETQ, per germline. V dropped 4 bases and J dropped 2; count of bases not matched to a gene: 4. The CDR3 loop reads CASSRTGGGQETQYF. The CDR3 bases are TGCGCCAGCAGCCGGACAGGGGGCGGGCAAGAGACCCAGTACTTC.

The CDR3 region is CAWSGSMGYNEQFF. CDR3 coding DNA: TGTGCCTGGAGCGGGAGTATGGGCTACAATGAGCAGTTCTTC. This sequence joins TRBV30 and TRBJ2-1; TRBD2 is a possible D gene (6 bases). The CDR3 totals 14 residues. The germline V gene encodes CDR1 GTSNPN and CDR2 SVGIG (reference sequence). Trimming pared 3 bases from V and 3 bases from J, leaving 12 bases between.

Comment on this clone: Other nucleotide sequences in the sample specify the same CDR3. The J gene is TRBJ1-3, the V gene TRBV5-1, with TRBD1 identical over 9 bases. Germline V gene sequence: CDR1 SGHRS, CDR2 YFSETQ. CDR3 length: 14 amino acids. Germline trimming cut 4 bases from V and 3 bases from J; bases unmatched to any gene: 2. The CDR3 region has the DNA TGCGCCAGCAGCCCGGGACAGGGTGGAAACACCATATATTTT. Translating it yields CASSPGQGGNTIYF.

The CDR3 DNA sequence: TGCGCCAGCAGCGGAAGACTAGCGGGAGACACAGATACGCAGTATTTT. Its protein product is CASSGRLAGDTDTQYF. This chain connects TRBV5-1 to TRBJ2-3, with 12 nucleotides matching TRBD2. CDR1 SGHRS and CDR2 YFSETQ come from the germline V gene. Germline trimming cut 4 bases from V and 2 bases from J; bases unmatched to any gene: 5. CDR3 length: 16 residues.

The chain is built from TRBV28 and TRBJ1-4, with D unclear. Trimming pared 3 bases from V and 8 bases from J, leaving 7 bases between. The germline gives CDR1 MDHEN, CDR2 SYDVKM. The CDR3 extends over 12 amino acids. CDR3 sequence reads: CASSFIGEKLFF. CDR3 nucleotides: TGTGCCAGCAGTTTTATTGGAGAAAAACTGTTTTTT.

The rearrangement links TRBV6-5 to TRBJ1-5; no reliable D call. From germline, CDR1 is MNHEY and CDR2 SVGAGI. The V gene lost 4 bases and the J gene lost 3 bases, with 7 bases spanning the gap. The CDR3 loop spans 13 amino acids. The CDR3 protein is CASSSRPNQPQHF. CDR3 DNA sequence: TGTGCCAGCAGTTCTCGACCCAATCAGCCCCAGCATTTT.

With respect to this clone: Other nucleotide sequences in the sample specify the same CDR3. V usage is TRBV5-1 and J usage is TRBJ2-7, with D perhaps matching TRBD1 or TRBD2 (5 bases each). The length of the CDR3 is 14 residues. Deletions cut 2 bases from V and 3 bases from J, with 12 bases between. The germline gives CDR1 SGHRS, CDR2 YFSETQ. The DNA for the CDR3 is TGCGCCAGCAGCTTACAAGGGACGGGCTACGAGCAGTACTTC. Its translation: CASSLQGTGYEQYF.

The V call is TRBV2, the J call TRBJ2-7; 13 nucleotides line up with TRBD2. The germline V gene encodes CDR1 SNHLY and CDR2 FYNNEI. There are 15 residues in the CDR3. V lost 6 bases to trimming and J lost 1 base; unmatched junction nucleotides: 3. The CDR3 protein is CASRWTSGGSYEQYF. The CDR3 nucleotides are TGTGCCAGCAGATGGACTAGCGGGGGTTCCTACGAGCAGTACTTC. Looking up the rest from reference TRBV2 and TRBJ2-7 gives the full variable domain: EPEVTQTPSHQVTQMGQEVILRCVPISNHLYFYWYRQILGQKVEFLVSFYNNEISEKSEIFDDQFSVERPDGSNFTLKIRSTKLEDSAMYFCASRWTSGGSYEQYFGPGTRLTVT.

The chain links TRBV9 to TRBJ2-5, with D maybe TRBD2 (6 bases). The V end was cut by 4 bases, the J end by 5 bases, with 18 bases between. This CDR3 comprises 15 residues. Germline V gene sequence: CDR1 SGDLS, CDR2 YYNGEE. The DNA of the CDR3 is TGTGCCAGCAGCTCCCTCGGGACTGTGGGGGAGACCCAGTACTTC. Protein sequence: CASSSLGTVGETQYF. The full variable domain, completed using reference TRBV9 and TRBJ2-5, is DSGVTQTPKHLITATGQRVTLRCSPRSGDLSVYWYQQSLDQGLQFLIQYYNGEERAKGNILERFSAQQFPDLHSELNLSSLELGDSALYFCASSSLGTVGETQYFGPGTRLLVL.

The table lists this clone with a count of one. This chain uses TRBV11-3 with TRBJ2-7, with TRBD2 matching 11 bases. CDR3 length equals 16 residues. Germline V gene sequence: CDR1 SGHNT, CDR2 YENEEA. Trimming at V came to 3 bases and at J to 1 base, leaving 5 bases not matched to a gene. DNA for the CDR3: TGTGCCAGCAGCTTTGGAGGGACTAGCGGATCCTACGAGCAGTACTTC. As protein: CASSFGGTSGSYEQYF.

The V gene is TRBV9, the J gene TRBJ2-1; 12 bases match TRBD1. The CDR3 consists of 17 residues. The V and J ends lost 1 base and 7 bases, in that order; junction bases with no gene match: 9. Germline assignment: CDR1 SGDLS and CDR2 YYNGEE. CDR3 sequence: CASSVRPGTGGPNEQFF. The CDR3 DNA sequence: TGTGCCAGCAGCGTACGCCCCGGGACAGGGGGCCCGAATGAGCAGTTCTTC.

This chain uses TRBV7-9 with TRBJ2-2, with 7 nucleotides matching TRBD2. The CDR3 is 16 amino acids. Germline loops: CDR1 SEHNR, CDR2 FQNEAQ (reference sequence). The V segment lost 0 bases and the J segment 7 bases; nucleotides outside the gene matches: 8. The CDR3 loop is CASSLATPSGFGELFF. The CDR3 DNA reads TGTGCCAGCAGCTTAGCTACCCCTAGCGGTTTCGGGGAGCTGTTTTTT.

V is TRBV6-1 and J is TRBJ1-4; D ambiguous. CDR3 length equals 12 residues. V was clipped by 8 bases and J by 9 bases, with 13 bases between them. The germline gives CDR1 MNHNS, CDR2 SASEGT. This chain's CDR3 is CASGSPMQKLFF. The CDR3 region has the DNA TGTGCCAGCGGGAGCCCTATGCAAAAACTGTTTTTT.

The chain links TRBV7-9 to TRBJ2-3; D remains unclear. V gave up 3 bases and J gave up 5 bases, with 6 bases separating them. Germline-derived CDR1 and CDR2 are SEHNR and FQNEAQ (reference sequence). CDR3 length: 12 residues. CDR3 sequence: CASSLEQDTQYF. The DNA for the CDR3 is TGTGCCAGCAGCTTGGAGCAAGATACGCAGTATTTT.

The table lists this clone with a count of one. The chain uses TRBV19 and TRBJ1-1; tentatively, D is TRBD1 (5 bases). The CDR3 has 15 residues. Trimming pared 5 bases from V and 2 bases from J, leaving 15 bases between. Germline CDR1 reads LNHDA; CDR2 reads SQIVND (reference sequence). The CDR3 DNA is TGTGCCAGTAGTCCCGGGGGGGATCCTAACACTGAAGCTTTCTTT. It encodes CASSPGGDPNTEAFF.

V and J are TRBV30 and TRBJ2-5; 7 nucleotides match TRBD2. The CDR3 contains 14 residues. The germline gives CDR1 GTSNPN, CDR2 SVGIG (reference sequence). V lost 3 bases, J lost 7 bases, and 11 bases stayed unmatched. The CDR3 nucleotides read TGTGCCTGGAGGGTTGGGGGGGGAATGGGGACCCAGTACTTC. Residues: CAWRVGGGMGTQYF.